This T cell receptor beta chain derives from a study of T cells in Graves' hyperthyroidism and ophthalmopathy. Regarding the study as a whole: Among clonotypes expanded in thyroid above 0.001, most were also found in blood.

Hyperthyroidism was newly diagnosed in patients aged 18 to 65 (duration under 2 months). The authors obtained PBMCs from 10 ml of fresh peripheral blood. TCR beta CDR3 sequences were amplified from RNA transcripts. The primer set for the first-round RT-PCR of the TCR CDR3 was HTBI. TCRdb re-derived calls from the multiplex PCR reads in MiXCR, one entry per CDR3 protein. The sample holds more than 550,000 distinct CDR3 sequences, around a sixth seen once. CDR1 and CDR2 from the germline V gene are SGHNT and YYREEE (reference sequence). Trimming pared 6 bases from V and 10 bases from J, leaving 19 bases between. This CDR3 comprises 13 residues. Notes on this clonotype: The antigen is unknown.

The chain links TRBV5-4 to TRBJ1-1; possibly TRBD1 for D (5 bases). Material: blood. This TCR came from a woman between 50 and 59 years old with Graves' hyperthyroidism that later progressed to Graves' ophthalmopathy. Here the CDR3 DNA reads TGTGCCAGCACCGCGGCTTTGAGAAGGGGAGCTTTCTTT. Protein: CASTAALRRGAFF.